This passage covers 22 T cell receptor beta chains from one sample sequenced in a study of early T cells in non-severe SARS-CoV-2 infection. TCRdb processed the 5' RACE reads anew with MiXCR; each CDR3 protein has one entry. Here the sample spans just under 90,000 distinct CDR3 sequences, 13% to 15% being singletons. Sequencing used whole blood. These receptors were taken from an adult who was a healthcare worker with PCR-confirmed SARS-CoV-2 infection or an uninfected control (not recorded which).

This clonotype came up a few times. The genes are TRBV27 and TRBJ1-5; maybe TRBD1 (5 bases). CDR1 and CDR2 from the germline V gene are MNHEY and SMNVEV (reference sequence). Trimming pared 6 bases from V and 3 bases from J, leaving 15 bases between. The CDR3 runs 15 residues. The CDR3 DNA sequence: TGTGCCAGCAGCAAGCGTACAGGTAACAATCAGCCCCAGCATTTT. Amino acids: CASSKRTGNNQPQHF.

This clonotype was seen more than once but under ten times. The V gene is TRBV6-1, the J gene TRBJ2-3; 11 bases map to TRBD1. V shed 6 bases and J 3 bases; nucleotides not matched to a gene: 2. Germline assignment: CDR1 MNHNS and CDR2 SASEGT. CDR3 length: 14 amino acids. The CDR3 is CASRDRGQTDTQYF. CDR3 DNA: TGTGCCAGCAGGGACAGGGGGCAAACAGATACGCAGTATTTT.

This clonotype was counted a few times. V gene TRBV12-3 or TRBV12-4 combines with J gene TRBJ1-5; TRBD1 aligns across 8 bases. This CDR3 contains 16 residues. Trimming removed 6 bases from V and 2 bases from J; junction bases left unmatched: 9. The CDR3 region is CASSTYRGKGNQPQHF. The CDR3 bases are TGTGCCAGCAGCACCTACAGGGGGAAGGGCAATCAGCCCCAGCATTTT.

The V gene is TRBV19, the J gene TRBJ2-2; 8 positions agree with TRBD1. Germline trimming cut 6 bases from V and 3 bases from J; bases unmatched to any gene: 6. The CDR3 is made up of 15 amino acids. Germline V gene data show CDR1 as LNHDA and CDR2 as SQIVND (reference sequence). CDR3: CASRVDRGDTGELFF. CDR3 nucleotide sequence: TGTGCCAGTAGGGTTGACAGGGGAGACACCGGGGAGCTGTTTTTT.

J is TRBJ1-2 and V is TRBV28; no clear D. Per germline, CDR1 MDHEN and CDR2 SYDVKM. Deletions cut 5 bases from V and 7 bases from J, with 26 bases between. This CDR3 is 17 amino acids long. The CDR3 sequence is CASSPLGPGDHIGGYTF. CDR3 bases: TGTGCCAGCAGTCCCCTCGGACCGGGAGATCATATCGGTGGCTACACCTTC.

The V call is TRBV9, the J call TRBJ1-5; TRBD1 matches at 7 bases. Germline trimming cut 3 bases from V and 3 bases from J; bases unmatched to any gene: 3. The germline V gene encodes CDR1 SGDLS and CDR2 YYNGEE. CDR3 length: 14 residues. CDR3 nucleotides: TGTGCCAGCAGCGCGACAGGGTTCAATCAGCCCCAGCATTTT. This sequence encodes CASSATGFNQPQHF.

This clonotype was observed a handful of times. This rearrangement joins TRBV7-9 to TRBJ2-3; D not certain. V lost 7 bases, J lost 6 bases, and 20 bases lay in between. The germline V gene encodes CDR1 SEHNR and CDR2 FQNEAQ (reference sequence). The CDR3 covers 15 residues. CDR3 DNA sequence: TGTGCCAGCACCACTTCTGGGGTCGAGACGGATACGCAGTATTTT. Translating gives CASTTSGVETDTQYF.

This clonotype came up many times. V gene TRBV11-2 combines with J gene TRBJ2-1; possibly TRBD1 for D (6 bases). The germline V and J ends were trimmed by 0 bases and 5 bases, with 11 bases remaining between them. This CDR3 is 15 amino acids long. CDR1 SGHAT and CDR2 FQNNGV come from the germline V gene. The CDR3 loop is CASSLDRGNHNEQFF. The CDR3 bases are TGTGCCAGCAGCTTAGACAGGGGAAACCACAATGAGCAGTTCTTC.

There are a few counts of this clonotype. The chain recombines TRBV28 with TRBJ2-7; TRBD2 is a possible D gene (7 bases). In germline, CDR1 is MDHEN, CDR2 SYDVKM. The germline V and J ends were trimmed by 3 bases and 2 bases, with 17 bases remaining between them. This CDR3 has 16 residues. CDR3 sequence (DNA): TGTGCCAGCAGTTTCGGCAGGGGAGGGACCACCTACGAGCAGTACTTC. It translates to CASSFGRGGTTYEQYF.

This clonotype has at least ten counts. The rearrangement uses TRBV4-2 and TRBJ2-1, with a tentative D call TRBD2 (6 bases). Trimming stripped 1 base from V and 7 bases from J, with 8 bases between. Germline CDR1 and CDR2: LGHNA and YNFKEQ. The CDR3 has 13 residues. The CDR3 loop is CASSQVGGNEQFF. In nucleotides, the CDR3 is TGTGCCAGCAGCCAAGTCGGGGGAAATGAGCAGTTCTTC.

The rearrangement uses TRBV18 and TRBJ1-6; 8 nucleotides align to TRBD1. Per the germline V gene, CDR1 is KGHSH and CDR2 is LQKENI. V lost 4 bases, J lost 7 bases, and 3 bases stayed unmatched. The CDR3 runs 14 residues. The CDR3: CASSRDRQNSPLHF. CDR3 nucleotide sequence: TGTGCCAGCTCACGGGACAGGCAAAATTCACCCCTCCACTTT.

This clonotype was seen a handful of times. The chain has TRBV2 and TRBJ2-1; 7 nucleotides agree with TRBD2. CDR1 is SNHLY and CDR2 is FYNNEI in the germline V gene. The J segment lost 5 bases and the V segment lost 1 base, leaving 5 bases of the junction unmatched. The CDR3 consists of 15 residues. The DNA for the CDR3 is TGTGCCAGCAGTGAAGGCGGGAGAGGGCACAATGAGCAGTTCTTC. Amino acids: CASSEGGRGHNEQFF.

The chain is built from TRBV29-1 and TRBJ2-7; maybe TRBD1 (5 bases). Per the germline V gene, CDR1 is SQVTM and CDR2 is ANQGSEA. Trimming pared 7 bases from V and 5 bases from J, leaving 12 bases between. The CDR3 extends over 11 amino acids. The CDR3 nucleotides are TGCAGCGCCCAACAGGAAAACGAGCAGTACTTC. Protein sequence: CSAQQENEQYF.

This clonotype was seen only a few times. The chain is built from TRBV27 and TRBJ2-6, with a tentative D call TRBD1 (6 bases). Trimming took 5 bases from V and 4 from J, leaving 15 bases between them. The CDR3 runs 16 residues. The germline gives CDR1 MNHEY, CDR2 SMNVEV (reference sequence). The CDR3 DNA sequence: TGTGCCAGCAGTGCCTTACGGACAGACGGGGCCAACGTCCTGACTTTC. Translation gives CASSALRTDGANVLTF.

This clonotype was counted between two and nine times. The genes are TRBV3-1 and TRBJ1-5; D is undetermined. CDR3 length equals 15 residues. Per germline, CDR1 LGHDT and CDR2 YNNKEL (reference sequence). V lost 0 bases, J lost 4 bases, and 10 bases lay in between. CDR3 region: CASSQDRTENQPQHF. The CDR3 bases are TGTGCCAGCAGCCAAGATAGGACGGAGAATCAGCCCCAGCATTTT.

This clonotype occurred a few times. The CDR3 loop reads CASSSGTGGDQPQHF. In nucleotides, the CDR3 is TGTGCCAGCAGTTCCGGGACAGGGGGGGATCAGCCCCAGCATTTT. The chain couples TRBV27 to TRBJ1-5; TRBD1 matches at 11 bases. This CDR3 has 15 residues. Germline assignment: CDR1 MNHEY and CDR2 SMNVEV (reference sequence). V lost 4 bases and J lost 5; bases outside the gene matches: 4.

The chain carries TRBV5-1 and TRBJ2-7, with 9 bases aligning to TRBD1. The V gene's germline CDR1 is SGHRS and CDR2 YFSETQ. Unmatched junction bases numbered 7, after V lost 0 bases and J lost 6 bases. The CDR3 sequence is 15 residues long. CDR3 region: CASSLGDRETPEQYF. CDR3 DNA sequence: TGCGCCAGCAGCTTGGGGGACAGGGAAACCCCCGAGCAGTACTTC.

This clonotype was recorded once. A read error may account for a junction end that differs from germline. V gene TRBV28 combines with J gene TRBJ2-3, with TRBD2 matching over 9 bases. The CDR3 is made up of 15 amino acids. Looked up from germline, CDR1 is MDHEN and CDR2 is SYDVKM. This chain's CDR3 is CVSSPAAGGRDTQYF. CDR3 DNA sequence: TGTGTCAGCAGCCCCGCAGCGGGAGGAAGAGATACGCAGTATTTT.

In DNA form, the CDR3 reads TGTGCCCTCCTCCGGGGCGACGATGGCTACACCTTC. Protein sequence: CALLRGDDGYTF. V gene TRBV28 combines with J gene TRBJ1-2, with D possibly being TRBD1 (5 bases). V was pared by 11 bases and J by 6 bases, with 16 bases between. Germline lookup yields CDR1 MDHEN and CDR2 SYDVKM. This CDR3 region has 12 residues.

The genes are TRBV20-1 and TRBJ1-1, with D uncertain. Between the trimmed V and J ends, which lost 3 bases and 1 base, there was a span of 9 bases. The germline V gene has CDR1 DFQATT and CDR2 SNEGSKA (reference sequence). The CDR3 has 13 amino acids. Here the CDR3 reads CSARIWGNTEAFF. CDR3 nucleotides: TGCAGTGCTAGGATATGGGGGAACACTGAAGCTTTCTTT.

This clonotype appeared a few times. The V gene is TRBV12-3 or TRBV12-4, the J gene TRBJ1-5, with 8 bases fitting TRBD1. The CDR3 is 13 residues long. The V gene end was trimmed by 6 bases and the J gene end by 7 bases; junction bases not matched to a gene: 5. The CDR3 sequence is CASSRQGKQPQHF. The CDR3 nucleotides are TGTGCCAGCAGCAGACAGGGGAAGCAGCCCCAGCATTTT.

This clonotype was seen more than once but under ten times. In nucleotides, the CDR3 is TGTGCCAGCACGGAAGAGGCTGGGAGCAATGAGCAGTTCTTC. Its protein is CASTEEAGSNEQFF. The chain links TRBV12-3 or TRBV12-4 to TRBJ2-1, with D maybe TRBD2 (5 bases). The CDR3 is 14 amino acids. V gave up 7 bases and J gave up 6 bases, with 16 bases separating them.